Listed here are 25 T cell receptor beta chains from one sample, sequenced in a study of T cell changes during pregnancy in multiple sclerosis. Clones were sequenced by immunoSEQ multiplex PCR, and TCRdb holds only the in-frame ones, with some missing. The table lists roughly 89,000 clones, around 93% of them singletons. Source: peripheral blood, taken in the first trimester of pregnancy. These receptors all come from a female donor with multiple sclerosis, enrolled in a pregnancy study.

The gene calls are TRBV30 and TRBJ1-1; no reliable D call. The CDR3 is 12 residues long. Germline CDR1 is GTSNPN and CDR2 is SVGIG (reference sequence). Here the CDR3 reads CAAKRRNTEAFF. The CDR3 DNA follows: TGTGCTGCGAAACGGAGGAACACTGAAGCTTTCTTT.

J is TRBJ1-2 and V is TRBV4-1; 8 nucleotides line up with TRBD1. The junction had 6 bases not matched to a gene; V was cut back by 1 base and J by 5 bases. The CDR3 has 15 residues. Per germline, CDR1 MGHRA and CDR2 YSYEKL. The CDR3 sequence: CASSQVTGGGYGYTF. CDR3 nucleotides: TGCGCCAGCAGCCAAGTTACAGGGGGAGGATATGGCTACACCTTC.

The gene calls are TRBV29-1 and TRBJ2-2, with 8 positions matching TRBD2. Per germline, CDR1 SQVTM and CDR2 ANQGSEA. Trimming removed 3 bases from V and 1 base from J; junction bases left unmatched: 1. The CDR3 is 14 residues long. For the CDR3, the DNA is TGCAGCGTTGAGAGCGGGGGGAACACCGGGGAGCTGTTTTTT. It encodes CSVESGGNTGELFF.

The chain has TRBV6-1 and TRBJ2-1, with 13 bases that match TRBD2. Losses at the gene ends were 6 bases for V and 7 bases for J; bases not matched to a gene: 6. The germline V gene has CDR1 MNHNS and CDR2 SASEGT. The CDR3 has 15 amino acids. CDR3 loop: CASSLTSGGANEQFF. CDR3 coding DNA: TGTGCCAGCAGCTTAACTAGCGGGGGGGCGAATGAGCAGTTCTTC.

The chain combines TRBV29-1 with TRBJ2-1, with 7 bases identical to TRBD1. Trimming took 3 bases from V and 3 from J; bases not matched to a gene: 11. The CDR3 spans 16 residues. The germline CDR1 and CDR2 sequences are SQVTM and ANQGSEA. In nucleotides, the CDR3 is TGCAGCGTTGATGAGGGGGCCCGCACTAACTACAATGAGCAGTTCTTC. As protein: CSVDEGARTNYNEQFF.

The chain combines TRBV2 with TRBJ2-1; 14 bases are shared with TRBD2. Germline V gene sequence: CDR1 SNHLY, CDR2 FYNNEI. V lost 8 bases, J lost 8 bases, and 14 bases stayed unmatched. The CDR3 has 17 amino acids. CDR3 sequence reads: CASELLTSGGAEDEQFF. The CDR3 nucleotides are TGTGCCAGCGAACTCTTGACTAGCGGGGGGGCCGAGGATGAGCAGTTCTTC.

V gene TRBV6-1 combines with J gene TRBJ1-2; possibly TRBD1 for D (5 bases). The CDR3 covers 13 residues. Deletions cut 5 bases from V and 2 bases from J, with 9 bases between. Germline values: CDR1 MNHNS, CDR2 SASEGT. The CDR3 sequence is CASSRGSNYGYTF. The CDR3 DNA is TGTGCCAGCAGTAGGGGCTCCAACTATGGCTACACCTTC.

The J gene is TRBJ1-1, the V gene TRBV2; 7 bases are a match to TRBD1. Unmatched junction bases numbered 5, after V lost 10 bases and J lost 0 bases. This CDR3 comprises 13 residues. Germline V gene lookup returns CDR1 SNHLY and CDR2 FYNNEI. CDR3 nucleotides: TGTGCCACCGGGACAGAGATGAACACTGAAGCTTTCTTT. Protein product: CATGTEMNTEAFF.

The chain has TRBV5-1 and TRBJ2-3, with 10 bases matching TRBD1. After removal of 0 bases from V and 4 bases from J, the junction contained 2 bases not matched to a gene. The CDR3 is made up of 15 amino acids. Germline V gene lookup returns CDR1 SGHRS and CDR2 YFSETQ. As DNA, the CDR3 is TGCGCCAGCAGCTTGGGAGGGACAGGGGCAGATACGCAGTATTTT. The encoded protein is CASSLGGTGADTQYF.

The genes are TRBV14 and TRBJ1-6, with TRBD1 matching over 11 bases. The J segment lost 8 bases and the V segment lost 4 bases, leaving 1 base of the junction unmatched. The CDR3 extends over 14 amino acids. The germline CDR1 and CDR2 sequences are SGHDN and FVKESK. The CDR3 DNA sequence: TGTGCCAGCAGCCCGGACAGGGGGCATTCACCCCTCCACTTT. This codes for CASSPDRGHSPLHF. Based on the CDR3 plus reference TRBV14 and TRBJ1-6, the full variable domain is EAGVTQFPSHSVIEKGQTVTLRCDPISGHDNLYWYRRVMGKEIKFLLHFVKESKQDESGMPNNRFLAERTGGTYSTLKVQPAELEDSGVYFCASSPDRGHSPLHFGNGTRLTVT.

The CDR3 nucleotides are TGTGCCAGCAGTGAAGCAATGAGGACTCGAAACACAGATACGCAGTATTTT. Its protein product is CASSEAMRTRNTDTQYF. This chain connects TRBV6-1 to TRBJ2-3; D possibly corresponds to TRBD2 (5 bases). The germline gives CDR1 MNHNS, CDR2 SASEGT. V was pared by 0 bases and J by 2 bases, with 15 bases between. This CDR3 spans 17 amino acids.

This clone was detected only once. The CDR3 DNA reads TGTGCCAGCAGTTTAGTCAGGACAGGGAGAGGCGGCGAGCAGTACTTC. It specifies CASSLVRTGRGGEQYF. This chain joins TRBV27 and TRBJ2-7; 8 bases fit TRBD1. The ends lost 2 bases at V and 6 bases at J; junction bases unmatched: 12. The CDR3 is 16 amino acids. Germline lookup yields CDR1 MNHEY and CDR2 SMNVEV (reference sequence).

This clone was seen just once. The sample contains more than one DNA sequence encoding this CDR3. This sequence joins TRBV12-5 and TRBJ2-7; D gene uncertain. The CDR3 runs 13 residues. V dropped 1 base and J dropped 1 base, with 5 bases sitting between them. The germline V gene has CDR1 LGHNT and CDR2 FRNRAP. The CDR3 DNA follows: TGTGCTAGTGGTTTGGACAGTTCCTACGAGCAGTACTTC. Translation gives CASGLDSSYEQYF.

The chain carries TRBV7-9 and TRBJ1-1; the D gene is possibly TRBD1 (5 bases). The CDR3 is 13 amino acids. Trimming removed 5 bases from V and 4 bases from J, with 11 bases in between. CDR1 is SEHNR and CDR2 is FQNEAQ in the germline V gene (reference sequence). DNA for the CDR3: TGTGCCAGCAGCCCGCTGGGGGGCACTGAAGCTTTCTTT. Residues: CASSPLGGTEAFF. Using reference TRBV7-9 and TRBJ1-1 for the parts outside the CDR3, the full variable domain is DTGVSQNPRHKITKRGQNVTFRCDPISEHNRLYWYRQTLGQGPEFLTYFQNEAQLEKSRLLSDRFSAERPKGSFSTLEIQRTEQGDSAMYLCASSPLGGTEAFFGQGTRLTVV.

The chain uses TRBV4-1 and TRBJ2-3; D possibly corresponds to TRBD2 (5 bases). CDR1 and CDR2 from the germline V gene are MGHRA and YSYEKL. The CDR3 extends over 17 amino acids. Trimming stripped 4 bases from V and 0 bases from J, with 17 bases between. The CDR3 reads CASSLSGAAASTDTQYF. The CDR3 nucleotides read TGCGCCAGCAGCCTCAGCGGAGCGGCTGCGAGCACAGATACGCAGTATTTT.

This clone was recorded only once. The chain couples TRBV7-8 to TRBJ2-2; no firm D call. Germline V lookup: CDR1 SGHVS, CDR2 FQNEAQ. There are 14 residues in the CDR3. V was shortened by 1 base and J by 8 bases, with 11 bases between the two germline ends. CDR3 DNA sequence: TGTGCCAGCAGCTTAGAATCCGCCCTAGGGGAGCTGTTTTTT. Translated, it gives CASSLESALGELFF. Combining the CDR3 with reference TRBV7-8 and TRBJ2-2 gives the whole variable domain GAGVSQSPRYKVAKRGQDVALRCDPISGHVSLFWYQQALGQGPEFLTYFQNEAQLDKSGLPSDRFFAERPEGSVSTLKIQRTQQEDSAVYLCASSLESALGELFFGEGSRLTVL.

CDR3 bases: TGTGCCAGCAGCTTAGTCGGTGGGGGCCAGGATGGCTACACCTTC. Its protein is CASSLVGGGQDGYTF. This sequence joins TRBV7-3 and TRBJ1-2; weak D call: TRBD1 (6 bases). The CDR3 runs 15 residues. V was shortened by 2 bases and J by 6 bases, with 16 bases between the two germline ends. The germline V gene has CDR1 SGHTA and CDR2 FQGTGA. The full variable domain, with the rest looked up from reference TRBV7-3 and TRBJ1-2, is GAGVSQTPSNKVTEKGKYVELRCDPISGHTALYWYRQSLGQGPEFLIYFQGTGAADDSGLPNDRFFAVRPEGSVSTLKIQRTERGDSAVYLCASSLVGGGQDGYTFGSGTRLTVV.

This clone has just one count. The rearrangement joins TRBV5-8 to TRBJ2-5; a weak D match, TRBD1 (5 bases). Trimming took 4 bases from V and 2 from J, leaving 12 bases between them. The germline V gene encodes CDR1 SGHTS and CDR2 YDEGEE. CDR3 length: 14 amino acids. The chain's CDR3 is CASSMYRGQETQYF. The CDR3 bases are TGTGCCAGCAGCATGTATAGGGGTCAAGAGACCCAGTACTTC.

The V gene is TRBV19, the J gene TRBJ2-1, with 8 bases identical to TRBD1. Looked up from germline, CDR1 is LNHDA and CDR2 is SQIVND (reference sequence). The CDR3 extends over 15 amino acids. Unmatched junction bases numbered 8, after V lost 3 bases and J lost 7 bases. The CDR3 spells CASSIIQGAGNEQFF. CDR3 DNA: TGTGCCAGTAGTATCATCCAGGGGGCAGGAAATGAGCAGTTCTTC.

The CDR3 loop is CASRERQGNYNEQFF. The CDR3 nucleotides are TGTGCCAGCAGAGAACGACAGGGTAATTACAATGAGCAGTTCTTC. This chain links TRBV7-6 with TRBJ2-1; 7 nucleotides line up with TRBD1. The CDR3 spans 15 residues. V lost 6 bases, J lost 4 bases, and 9 bases stayed unmatched. CDR1 is SGHVS and CDR2 is FNYEAQ in the germline V gene.

The CDR3 region has the DNA TGCGCCAGCAGCTTGGGAACCGGGACAGGGGTAGATACGCAGTATTTT. It translates to CASSLGTGTGVDTQYF. V and J are TRBV5-1 and TRBJ2-3, with 10 bases aligning to TRBD1. The CDR3 is 16 residues long. CDR1 is SGHRS and CDR2 is YFSETQ in the germline V gene. V trimming: 0 bases; J trimming: 5 bases; junction bases outside the gene matches: 6.

This clone was seen once. The chain uses TRBV19 and TRBJ1-2; D not certain. Germline values: CDR1 LNHDA, CDR2 SQIVND (reference sequence). The CDR3 has 11 amino acids. Trimming shortened V by 3 bases and J by 5 bases, and 4 bases separated the two germline ends. CDR3 sequence reads: CASSIGYGYTF. CDR3 coding DNA: TGTGCCAGTAGTATCGGGTATGGCTACACCTTC.

The gene calls are TRBV6-5 and TRBJ1-1; D gene unclear. Germline CDR1 is MNHEY and CDR2 is SVGAGI. CDR3 size: 13 residues. Trimming pared 2 bases from V and 0 bases from J, leaving 4 bases between. CDR3 in amino acids: CASSYNMNTEAFF. For the CDR3, the DNA is TGTGCCAGCAGTTACAACATGAACACTGAAGCTTTCTTT.

This rearrangement joins TRBV14 to TRBJ2-5, with TRBD1 matching 7 bases. This CDR3 has 17 amino acids. V was pared by 0 bases and J by 0 bases, with 7 bases of the junction left unmatched. Per germline, CDR1 SGHDN and CDR2 FVKESK. The CDR3 sequence: CASSQDFAGGHQETQYF. The CDR3 DNA reads TGTGCCAGCAGCCAAGATTTTGCAGGGGGACACCAAGAGACCCAGTACTTC.

The chain has TRBV5-1 and TRBJ1-3; D perhaps matches TRBD1 (5 bases). Germline V gene sequence: CDR1 SGHRS, CDR2 YFSETQ. This CDR3 is built from 16 residues. V was clipped by 0 bases and J by 2 bases, with 12 bases between them. Here the CDR3 reads CASSLGATVTGNTIYF. The CDR3 DNA reads TGCGCCAGCAGCTTGGGGGCGACAGTTACTGGAAACACCATATATTTT.